These T cell receptor beta chains were read from a single sample in a study of blood T cell repertoires in COVID-19. Profiling relied on immunoSEQ multiplex PCR, and the TCRdb table lists in-frame clones only, not all of them. The sample records 350,000 or so clones, about 90% being singletons. Sequenced input: PBMCs or T cells enriched from blood (not recorded which). The receptors stem from a woman in her 30s who had recovered from COVID-19. Each CDR3 is given with its conserved first and last residue. The D gene is left open where the match is weak. Where a row states a size, it is once, few, many or the class of an expanded clone; other rows omit it.

clone_size,d_call,v_call,j_call,cdr3_aa,cdr3_nt
NA,NA,TRBV4-3,TRBJ1-1,CASSPEGRARAFF,TGCGCCAGCAGCCCCGAAGGGCGGGCTAGAGCTTTCTTT
NA,TRBD1,TRBV7-2,TRBJ2-1,CASSTTGGHEQFF,TGTGCCAGCAGCACGACAGGGGGGCATGAGCAGTTCTTC
NA,NA,TRBV2,TRBJ2-5,CASTRGQGISRRRIETQYF,TGTGCCAGCACCAGGGGCCAGGGGATAAGCCGGCGAAGGATAGAGACCCAGTACTTC
NA,NA,TRBV2,TRBJ1-1,CASSRDNLNTEAFF,TGTGCCAGCAGCCGGGACAACTTGAACACTGAAGCTTTCTTT
NA,TRBD1,TRBV2,TRBJ1-2,CASRDRQGYTF,TGTGCCAGCAGGGACAGGCAGGGCTACACCTTC
few,NA,TRBV4-2,TRBJ1-6,CASRSGDSYNSPLHF,TGTGCCAGCAGGTCCGGAGACTCCTATAATTCACCCCTCCACTTT
NA,NA,TRBV30,TRBJ1-2,CAWSVQGVNYGYTF,TGTGCCTGGAGTGTACAGGGAGTGAACTATGGCTACACCTTC
NA,NA,TRBV19,TRBJ1-3,CASTQGPGNTIYF,TGTGCCAGTACACAGGGACCTGGAAACACCATATATTTT
NA,NA,TRBV19,TRBJ2-1,CASSIEGGGYNEQFF,TGTGCCAGTAGTATAGAGGGTGGCGGATACAATGAGCAGTTCTTC
NA,TRBD1,TRBV11-2,TRBJ2-3,CASSLGDRGADTQYF,TGTGCCAGCAGCTTAGGAGACAGGGGCGCAGATACGCAGTATTTT
NA,NA,TRBV6-1,TRBJ1-6,CASSAHTGVLNSPLHF,TGTGCCAGCAGTGCCCACACAGGCGTCCTTAATTCACCCCTCCACTTT
NA,TRBD1,TRBV9,TRBJ2-2,CASSVELGGANTGELFF,TGTGCCAGCAGCGTAGAGTTAGGGGGCGCGAACACCGGGGAGCTGTTTTTT
NA,TRBD1,TRBV3-1/TRBV3-2,TRBJ1-2,CASSEVTGVGGYTF,TGTGCCAGCAGCGAAGTAACAGGGGTTGGAGGCTACACCTTC
NA,NA,TRBV30,TRBJ1-5,CAWSVQGSRNQPQHF,TGTGCCTGGAGCGTACAGGGTTCTAGGAATCAGCCCCAGCATTTT
few,TRBD2,TRBV6-5,TRBJ2-2,CASSLGWRGAGELFF,TGTGCCAGCAGCCTTGGTTGGCGGGGGGCAGGGGAGCTGTTTTTT
NA,NA,TRBV28,TRBJ1-6,CASSLYRVGARVSPLHF,TGTGCCAGCAGTCTTTATAGGGTGGGGGCGCGGGTTTCACCCCTCCACTTT
NA,NA,TRBV7-2,TRBJ1-3,CASRQTSGNTIYF,TGTGCCAGCAGACAAACGTCTGGAAACACCATATATTTT
NA,TRBD1,TRBV28,TRBJ1-2,CASSDPGLGRGYGYTF,TGTGCCAGCAGCGACCCGGGATTGGGCAGGGGGTATGGCTACACCTTC
NA,NA,TRBV27,TRBJ2-3,CASSFTGNLYHTQYF,TGTGCCAGCAGTTTCACAGGGAACTTATACCATACGCAGTATTTT
NA,TRBD1,TRBV11-2,TRBJ1-1,CASSLPTGSLSEAFF,TGTGCCAGCAGCTTACCGACAGGGTCTTTAAGTGAAGCTTTCTTT
NA,NA,TRBV28,TRBJ2-7,CASWLRGSYEQYF,TGTGCCAGCTGGCTTCGGGGTTCCTACGAGCAGTACTTC
NA,NA,TRBV5-4,TRBJ2-1,CASNHEGGLSYNEQFF,TGTGCCAGCAACCATGAGGGGGGGTTATCCTACAATGAGCAGTTCTTC
once,TRBD2,TRBV18,TRBJ2-1,CASSTLAGSSYNEQFF,TGTGCCAGCTCAACCCTAGCGGGGAGCTCCTACAATGAGCAGTTCTTC
once,NA,TRBV11-3,TRBJ1-1,CASSAGLGNTEAFF,TGTGCCAGCAGCGCGGGACTCGGGAACACTGAAGCTTTCTTT
few,TRBD1,TRBV12-5,TRBJ1-1,CASGWTGQASNTEAFF,TGTGCTAGTGGTTGGACCGGACAGGCTTCGAACACTGAAGCTTTCTTT
NA,NA,TRBV4-1,TRBJ1-5,CASSQDMGARVQPQHF,TGCGCCAGCAGCCAAGATATGGGGGCCCGAGTTCAGCCCCAGCATTTT
NA,NA,TRBV9,TRBJ1-2,CASSVGVDEGALVYGYTF,TGTGCCAGCAGCGTAGGGGTGGATGAGGGCGCGCTAGTTTATGGCTACACCTTC
NA,TRBD1,TRBV27,TRBJ1-2,CASSSTGGYGYTF,TGTGCCAGCAGTTCCACAGGGGGCTATGGCTACACCTTC
NA,TRBD1,TRBV2,TRBJ1-4,CASSSSTGSYEKLFF,TGTGCCAGCAGTTCCTCGACAGGGTCGTATGAAAAACTGTTTTTT
NA,TRBD1,TRBV9,TRBJ2-3,CASSYSRGQGADTQYF,TGTGCCAGCAGCTATTCGCGTGGACAGGGGGCGGATACGCAGTATTTT
NA,NA,TRBV19,TRBJ1-2,CASSIDRGGLNYGYTF,TGTGCCAGTAGTATAGATCGTGGAGGTCTTAACTATGGCTACACCTTC
NA,NA,TRBV5-8,TRBJ1-4,CASSLMRSFNEKLFF,TGTGCCAGCAGCTTGATGAGGAGTTTTAATGAAAAACTGTTTTTT